This is a list of T cell receptor beta chains from one sample in a study of T cell repertoires in cytomegalovirus infection. TCRdb used MiXCR to reprocess the reads, holding one entry per CDR3 protein. The sample has around 450,000 distinct CDR3 sequences, approximately 10% seen once. The specimen was PBMCs. These receptors were taken from a human donor in good health (CMV status not recorded). Some clones in this sample may be carry-over from other donors' samples. CDR3s include the opening cysteine and the closing phenylalanine or tryptophan. A D gene is named only where the DNA matches it firmly. Rows give clone size only sometimes, using once, few, many, or a class for an expanded clone.

>TRBV7-7|NA|TRBJ2-1|many
CASSPYIRADNEQFF
TGTGCCAGCAGCCCGTACATCCGGGCCGACAATGAGCAGTTCTTC
>TRBV7-9|TRBD2|TRBJ2-1|few
CASSLPGTSGVRNEQFF
TGTGCCAGCAGCTTACCCGGGACTAGCGGGGTACGGAATGAGCAGTTCTTC
>TRBV12-3/TRBV12-4|NA|TRBJ2-6|many
CASSRNGANVLTF
TGTGCCAGCAGCCGTAATGGGGCCAACGTCCTGACTTTC
>TRBV11-2|NA|TRBJ1-3|NA
CASSIVVGGSGNTIYF
TGTGCCAGCAGTATCGTAGTAGGGGGCTCTGGAAACACCATATATTTT
>TRBV7-3|TRBD1|TRBJ2-7|many
CASSLRGDRGAEQYF
TGTGCCAGCAGCTTGCGGGGGGACAGGGGAGCCGAGCAGTACTTC
>TRBV7-9|TRBD1|TRBJ2-7|many
CASSSGQGSREQYF
TGTGCCAGCAGCTCCGGACAGGGGAGTAGGGAGCAGTACTTC
>TRBV2|NA|TRBJ2-1|NA
CASSELSAEQFF
TGTGCCAGCAGTGAATTGTCAGCCGAGCAGTTCTTC
>TRBV7-9|NA|TRBJ1-1|many
CASSLYQEAFF
TGTGCCAGCAGCTTATATCAGGAAGCTTTCTTT
>TRBV7-2|NA|TRBJ2-7|many
CASSSGRPYEQYF
TGTGCCAGCAGCTCGGGACGGCCTTACGAGCAGTACTTC
>TRBV2|TRBD2|TRBJ2-2|NA
CASSDPASGYKNTGELFF
TGTGCCAGCAGTGACCCGGCTAGCGGGTATAAAAACACCGGGGAGCTGTTTTTT
>TRBV5-1|TRBD1|TRBJ2-7|few
CASSSPRDRGQDEQYF
TGCGCCAGCAGCTCACCCCGGGACAGGGGGCAGGACGAGCAGTACTTC
>TRBV4-2|TRBD2|TRBJ2-5|few
CASSQEASGRAGETQYF
TGTGCCAGCAGCCAAGAGGCTAGCGGGAGGGCCGGAGAGACCCAGTACTTC
>TRBV29-1|NA|TRBJ2-2|few
CSVEIKFTGELFF
TGCAGCGTTGAAATAAAGTTTACCGGGGAGCTGTTTTTT
>TRBV11-2|TRBD2|TRBJ2-1|many
CASRRPSGSLEQFF
TGTGCCAGCAGGCGTCCTAGCGGGAGTTTAGAGCAGTTCTTC
>TRBV28|TRBD2|TRBJ2-5|many
CASSPGGSPRSTQYF
TGTGCCAGCAGCCCGGGAGGCAGCCCGAGAAGTACCCAGTACTTC
>TRBV7-2|TRBD1|TRBJ1-1|many
CASSLVDRGLPLNTEAFF
TGTGCCAGCAGCTTAGTCGACAGGGGGCTTCCCCTGAACACTGAAGCTTTCTTT
>TRBV10-3|NA|TRBJ1-2|many
CAISGDRQRSGYTF
TGTGCCATCAGTGGGGACCGCCAGAGGTCTGGCTACACCTTC
>TRBV11-2|TRBD2|TRBJ2-1|NA
CASSPGLAPASYNEQFF
TGTGCCAGCAGCCCGGGACTAGCGCCCGCCTCCTACAATGAGCAGTTCTTC
>TRBV7-8|NA|TRBJ1-6|many
CASSFRDSNSPLHF
TGTGCCAGCAGCTTTCGGGACTCAAATTCACCCCTCCACTTT
>TRBV2|NA|TRBJ2-5|many
CASVSSQYQETQYF
TGTGCCAGCGTGAGCAGCCAGTACCAAGAGACCCAGTACTTC
>TRBV7-3|NA|TRBJ2-1|few
CASSLTPVNEQFF
TGTGCCAGCAGCTTAACTCCCGTCAATGAGCAGTTCTTC
>TRBV3-1|NA|TRBJ2-5|many
CASSQEETQYF
TGTGCCAGCAGCCAAGAAGAGACCCAGTACTTC
>TRBV27|TRBD2|TRBJ2-1|many
CASSLGGGRVEQFF
TGTGCCAGCAGTCTAGGGGGCGGGAGGGTTGAGCAGTTCTTC
>TRBV7-9|NA|TRBJ1-4|many
CASSRGLAAVF
TGTGCCAGCAGCCGTGGTCTGGCCGCGGTGTTT
>TRBV6-1|TRBD1|TRBJ1-2|few
CASTDRDRGLYGYTF
TGTGCCAGCACCGACCGGGACAGGGGGCTCTATGGCTACACCTTC
>TRBV7-2|TRBD2|TRBJ2-2|many
CASSLGLAGALNTGELFF
TGTGCCAGCAGCTTAGGGCTAGCGGGGGCCTTGAACACCGGGGAGCTGTTTTTT
>TRBV2|NA|TRBJ1-5|many
CASSEGPFIPPQHF
TGTGCCAGCAGTGAAGGTCCTTTCATACCGCCCCAGCATTTT
>TRBV27|NA|TRBJ1-1|few
CASSFRSGANTEAFF
TGTGCCAGCAGTTTCCGTTCAGGCGCGAACACTGAAGCTTTCTTT
>TRBV7-8|NA|TRBJ2-2|many
CASSLVPGPNTGELFF
TGTGCCAGCAGCTTAGTTCCAGGGCCGAACACCGGGGAGCTGTTTTTT
>TRBV6-2/TRBV6-3|NA|TRBJ2-1|NA
CASSYSRSTSYNEQFF
TGTGCCAGCAGTTACTCACGGAGTACGTCCTACAATGAGCAGTTCTTC
>TRBV7-9|NA|TRBJ1-2|many
CASSPGIYGYTF
TGTGCCAGCAGCCCTGGGATCTATGGCTACACCTTC
>TRBV5-1|NA|TRBJ1-2|NA
CASSLVGDGTNYGYTF
TGCGCCAGCAGCTTGGTGGGGGACGGCACTAACTATGGCTACACCTTC
>TRBV14|NA|TRBJ2-7|few
CASSQGTSLYF
TGTGCCAGCAGCCAAGGGACCTCGTTGTACTTC
>TRBV7-2|NA|TRBJ1-5|many
CASSLDGSWDRPQHF
TGTGCCAGCAGCTTAGACGGGTCCTGGGATCGGCCCCAGCATTTT
>TRBV12-3/TRBV12-4|TRBD2|TRBJ2-3|many
CASTTSGGDTDTQYF
TGTGCCAGCACCACGTCGGGGGGGGACACAGATACGCAGTATTTT
>TRBV5-1|TRBD2|TRBJ2-3|NA
CASSKGLAGDTQYF
TGCGCCAGCAGCAAGGGACTAGCTGGAGATACGCAGTATTTT
>TRBV7-6|NA|TRBJ1-4|many
CASSLDQEATNEKLFF
TGTGCCAGCAGCTTAGACCAGGAGGCAACTAATGAAAAACTGTTTTTT
>TRBV7-2|NA|TRBJ1-2|many
CASSLVQTGYTF
TGTGCCAGCAGCTTAGTACAAACCGGCTACACCTTC
>TRBV6-2/TRBV6-3|TRBD1|TRBJ1-1|many
CASRNRQGNTEAFF
TGTGCCAGCAGAAACCGACAGGGGAACACTGAAGCTTTCTTT
>TRBV3-1|TRBD2|TRBJ2-5|few
CASSQGASLAGSETQYF
TGTGCCAGCAGCCAAGGGGCCAGTCTAGCGGGGAGCGAGACCCAGTACTTC
>TRBV20-1|TRBD2|TRBJ2-5|NA
CSATPGTSGGETQYF
TGCAGTGCTACCCCTGGGACTAGCGGGGGAGAGACCCAGTACTTC
>TRBV27|NA|TRBJ1-1|many
CASSLSRNTEAFF
TGTGCCAGCAGCCTCTCCAGGAACACTGAAGCTTTCTTT
>TRBV12-3/TRBV12-4|NA|TRBJ1-3|many
CASSAEIWDTIYF
TGTGCCAGCAGTGCGGAGATTTGGGACACCATATATTTT
>TRBV28|TRBD2|TRBJ2-1|few
CASIGTSGHNEQFF
TGTGCCAGCATTGGGACTAGCGGCCACAATGAGCAGTTCTTC
>TRBV4-1|NA|TRBJ2-3|NA
CASSQDTENLARDTQYF
TGCGCCAGCAGCCAAGATACGGAGAACCTGGCCAGGGATACGCAGTATTTT
>TRBV12-5|NA|TRBJ1-5|many
CASAPAGIQPQHF
TGTGCTAGTGCCCCCGCAGGGATTCAGCCCCAGCATTTT
>TRBV7-9|NA|TRBJ2-1|NA
CASSLPLAGLNEQFF
TGTGCCAGCAGCCTACCCCTAGCAGGGTTGAATGAGCAGTTCTTC
>TRBV28|NA|TRBJ2-2|few
CASSFGGVAGELFF
TGTGCCAGCAGTTTCGGGGGAGTTGCCGGGGAGCTGTTTTTT
>TRBV28|NA|TRBJ2-2|NA
CASSFSRGNTGELFF
TGTGCCAGCAGTTTCTCGCGGGGAAACACCGGGGAGCTGTTTTTT
>TRBV20-1|NA|TRBJ2-1|NA
CSVVDLTYNEQFF
TGCAGTGTGGTGGACCTAACGTACAATGAGCAGTTCTTC
>TRBV19|NA|TRBJ2-7|few
CASSIDNKRAYEQYF
TGTGCCAGTAGTATAGATAACAAACGGGCCTACGAGCAGTACTTC
>TRBV30|NA|TRBJ1-1|NA
CAWSSNTNTEAFF
TGTGCCTGGAGTTCAAATACGAACACTGAAGCTTTCTTT
>TRBV20-1|TRBD2|TRBJ2-7|many
CSAADSGRSLYEQYF
TGCAGTGCTGCGGATAGCGGGAGGTCCCTCTACGAGCAGTACTTC
>TRBV10-3|NA|TRBJ2-5|many
CAISDTGRAGETQYF
TGTGCCATCAGTGATACGGGCCGCGCGGGGGAGACCCAGTACTTC
>TRBV7-9|TRBD2|TRBJ2-7|many
CASSLGPGAGYEQYF
TGTGCCAGCAGCTTAGGACCGGGAGCGGGGTACGAGCAGTACTTC
>TRBV9|TRBD2|TRBJ2-7|few
CASSVADGRAYEQYF
TGTGCCAGCAGCGTAGCCGACGGGAGGGCCTACGAGCAGTACTTC
>TRBV2|TRBD2|TRBJ2-7|few
CASSSLAETSYEQYF
TGTGCCAGCAGTTCACTAGCGGAGACCTCCTACGAGCAGTACTTC
>TRBV2|TRBD2|TRBJ2-5|few
CASSGGVPETQYF
TGTGCCAGCAGCGGGGGGGTACCGGAGACCCAGTACTTC
>TRBV24-1|TRBD2|TRBJ2-3|NA
CATSDPGSGRARDTQYF
TGTGCCACCAGTGATCCAGGGAGCGGGAGGGCCCGAGATACGCAGTATTTT
>TRBV19|NA|TRBJ2-1|NA
CASSSDSRYQGGQFF
TGTGCCAGTAGTTCGGACTCAAGGTACCAAGGTGGGCAGTTCTTC